This TCR beta chain emerged from a study of shared clonotypes between healthy human individuals. Study findings and constraints: Clonotype sharing across several donors was observed for approximately 5% of naive CD4 clonotypes. There were few donors, and this limited the genetic and exposure-history diversity represented.

The germline V gene has CDR1 GTSNPN and CDR2 SVGIG (reference sequence). The CDR3 consists of 13 residues. V was clipped by 5 bases and J by 3 bases, with 11 bases between them. To note about this clone: The antigen remains undetermined.

Assay used: immunoSEQ multiplex PCR; TCRdb lists only in-frame clones, some missing. The data contain about 2.5 million clones, roughly 90% of them singletons. The sequencing input was naive CD4+ T cells from PBMCs. Described subset: CD45RA+ positively selected. J is TRBJ1-3 and V is TRBV30; the D is unclear. This sequence originates from a man younger than 35 in good health. Some clones in this sample may be carry-over from other donors' samples. CDR3 region: CAWSESYGNTIYF. DNA of the CDR3: TGTGCCTGGTCGGAGTCTTATGGAAACACCATATATTTT.